This T cell receptor beta chain was obtained from a study of CD8 T cells in ankylosing spondylitis (dated by TCRdb to 2016 to 2017). At the level of the whole study: The study set out to find disease-linked TCR variants by profiling T cell receptor beta repertoires in ankylosing spondylitis patients and healthy donors. Peripheral blood was sampled, and synovial fluid was also collected from ankylosing spondylitis patients. The full study cohort comprised 25 or so ankylosing spondylitis patients and approximately 100 healthy donors.

General conclusions and limits of the study: Some motif variants had previously been reported in the synovial fluid and blood of reactive arthritis patients, which suggests shared mechanisms of disease initiation. In peripheral blood, the disease-linked clones were found at relatively low frequencies and had a CD8+ phenotype. Blood from ankylosing spondylitis patients appeared to be characterized by a TCR beta motif made up of seven or eight highly homologous amino acid variants. The disease-linked clones were reported as significantly enriched in matched synovial fluid samples from ankylosing spondylitis patients.

In regard to this clonotype: Its antigen is currently not known. The record has no base qualities; no much larger clone is one base away.

Synovial fluid samples were paired with blood samples taken from the same ankylosing spondylitis patients. Sequencing instrument: Illumina HiSeq 2500. TCR beta libraries were prepared by quantitative 5'-RACE with molecular barcodes. The paper's data handling went like this. A new computational method based on a probabilistic model of VDJ rearrangement was used to identify disease-linked TCR variants. TCRdb reran the public reads through fastp at Q25 and MiXCR, keeping productive beta chains. When rows share a CDR3 protein, they turn into one entry using the most common DNA and genes. TCRdb, not the authors, supplied the V and J calls. The sample contains about 110,000 distinct CDR3 sequences, 24% of them found a single time. In total, the top ten clones hold around 12% of the sample. The specimen sequenced was synovial fluid, either unsorted or a sorted T cell fraction (not recorded which). The TCR originated in a male donor with ankylosing spondylitis.

The bases read TGTGCCAGCAACGAGGGGGTCCGGGAGCAGTACTTC. The translation is CASNEGVREQYF. Here the chain combines TRBV7-9 and TRBJ2-7, and TRBD1 may be the D gene, going by 6 matching bases. V was cut back by 7 bases and J by 7 bases, leaving a gap of 14 bases between them. The germline V gene (reference sequence) specifies SEHNR as CDR1 and FQNEAQ as CDR2. The CDR3 has 12 amino acids, counting the end cysteine and phenylalanine. The only DNA kept is the CDR3, 36 bases in frame from the first base.